This passage covers 16 T cell receptor beta chains from one sample sequenced in a study of Ad26.COV2.S vaccination and SARS-CoV-2 variants. Treatment denoted: some 19 received Ad26.COV2.S at low or high dose, single or two shots; five or six received placebo; per-sample allocation not given. The samples were gathered on day 63 after the first injection of vaccine or placebo. Measured with immunoSEQ multiplex PCR; TCRdb has only the in-frame clones, and not every one. The table includes around 500,000 clones, about 89% detected once. The sample here was peripheral blood, taken in a trial of Ad26.COV2.S vaccine versus placebo. Every receptor here comes from a person between 18 and 65 years old who received the Ad26.COV2.S COVID-19 vaccine or a placebo.

The chain uses TRBV6-5 and TRBJ1-1; D is undetermined. Per the germline V gene, CDR1 is MNHEY and CDR2 is SVGAGI. V gave up 2 bases and J gave up 4 bases, with 11 bases separating them. The CDR3 is 14 amino acids. CDR3 sequence reads: CASSYGGSGTEAFF. The CDR3 DNA is TGTGCCAGCAGTTACGGAGGGAGCGGCACTGAAGCTTTCTTT.

The J gene is TRBJ2-3, the V gene TRBV5-8; D remains unclear. Deletions cut 7 bases from V and 7 bases from J, with 13 bases between. The V gene's germline CDR1 is SGHTS and CDR2 YDEGEE. There are 12 residues in the CDR3. CDR3 bases: TGTGCCAGCTCGAGGCAAGACCATACGCAGTATTTT. Protein sequence: CASSRQDHTQYF.

The chain is built from TRBV30 and TRBJ2-7; D remains unclear. The CDR3 has 12 residues. V lost 4 bases, J lost 12 bases, and 19 bases lay in between. Per germline, CDR1 GTSNPN and CDR2 SVGIG (reference sequence). The CDR3 DNA reads as TGTGCCTGGAAGCCCCCTGCAGGAAAGGCGTACTTC. Protein sequence: CAWKPPAGKAYF.

The rearrangement links TRBV5-1 to TRBJ1-1; no definite D call. CDR1 is SGHRS and CDR2 is YFSETQ in the germline V gene. With 4 bases removed from V and 2 bases from J, the gap between germline ends came to 15 bases. This CDR3 is built from 15 residues. CDR3 sequence (DNA): TGCGCCAGCAGCCGATACCAGGACGTTAACACTGAAGCTTTCTTT. Protein product: CASSRYQDVNTEAFF.

V is TRBV18 and J is TRBJ1-4; TRBD1 agrees at 12 bases. The CDR3 covers 17 residues. V trimming: 3 bases; J trimming: 5 bases; junction bases outside the gene matches: 7. Per germline, CDR1 KGHSH and CDR2 LQKENI. The CDR3 DNA is TGTGCCAGCTCACCGAGGGACAGGGGGCTCCTGAATGAAAAACTGTTTTTT. Its translation is CASSPRDRGLLNEKLFF.

The chain carries TRBV6-2 or TRBV6-3 and TRBJ1-3; D gene uncertain. Germline V gene lookup returns CDR1 MNHEY and CDR2 SVGEGT. Trimming stripped 4 bases from V and 0 bases from J, with 19 bases between. The CDR3 totals 18 residues. As DNA, the CDR3 is TGTGCCAGCAGTTCCCTCGGGTTCCAGCGTTTCTCTGGAAACACCATATATTTT. Translating it yields CASSSLGFQRFSGNTIYF.

The rearrangement links TRBV5-4 to TRBJ2-2; no definite D call. Trimming removed 1 base from V and 6 bases from J, with 7 bases in between. Germline CDR1 is SGHNT and CDR2 is YYREEE (reference sequence). This CDR3 spans 13 amino acids. CDR3 nucleotides: TGTGCCAGCAGCTTGCGTCAGGCCGGGGAGCTGTTTTTT. Protein product: CASSLRQAGELFF.

This clone has a single count. V usage is TRBV7-2 and J usage is TRBJ2-7; D perhaps matches TRBD2 (5 bases). Germline V gene lookup returns CDR1 SGHTA and CDR2 FQGNSA. The CDR3 covers 14 residues. V lost 5 bases and J 3 bases, leaving 14 bases between the germline ends. The CDR3 reads CASSPAAGLYEQYF. The CDR3 DNA follows: TGTGCCAGCAGCCCCGCCGCGGGCCTCTACGAGCAGTACTTC.

This chain joins TRBV19 and TRBJ2-4; D is uncertain. V was shortened by 0 bases and J by 0 bases, with 12 bases between the two germline ends. Germline CDR1 and CDR2: LNHDA and SQIVND (reference sequence). CDR3 size: 17 residues. CDR3: CASSIDLVEIAKNIQYF. CDR3 DNA: TGTGCCAGTAGTATAGATCTAGTGGAGATAGCCAAAAACATTCAGTACTTC.

This CDR3 is CASSLADRQNIQYF. The DNA for the CDR3 is TGTGCCAGCAGCTTGGCAGACAGACAAAACATTCAGTACTTC. The chain employs TRBV5-4 and TRBJ2-4, with a tentative D call TRBD1 (5 bases). This CDR3 region has 14 residues. Trimming left V 0 bases short and J 5 bases short, with 9 bases between. Germline values: CDR1 SGHNT, CDR2 YYREEE (reference sequence).

The genes are TRBV2 and TRBJ1-2, with D unresolved. CDR3 length: 11 amino acids. The germline V gene encodes CDR1 SNHLY and CDR2 FYNNEI. V lost 8 bases and J 4 bases, leaving 8 bases between the germline ends. CDR3 bases: TGTGCCAGCGGCGGGATCTATGGCTACACCTTC. This codes for CASGGIYGYTF.

The V gene is TRBV19, the J gene TRBJ2-4; the D is unclear. The CDR3 consists of 14 residues. Germline CDR1 is LNHDA and CDR2 is SQIVND (reference sequence). Trimming shortened V by 5 bases and J by 2 bases, and 10 bases separated the two germline ends. The CDR3 DNA reads TGTGCCAGTAGTTCCCCAGGAACCAAAAACATTCAGTACTTC. Its translation: CASSSPGTKNIQYF.

The chain recombines TRBV6-1 with TRBJ1-6; no clear D gene. The CDR3 loop spans 17 amino acids. Germline assignment: CDR1 MNHNS and CDR2 SASEGT. The V gene lost 3 bases and the J gene lost 0 bases, with 12 bases spanning the gap. The DNA of the CDR3 is TGTGCCAGCAGTGATATGAACAGAAGCTCCTATAATTCACCCCTCCACTTT. This codes for CASSDMNRSSYNSPLHF.

The gene calls are TRBV19 and TRBJ1-2; D unresolved. The germline V gene has CDR1 LNHDA and CDR2 SQIVND (reference sequence). The CDR3 covers 12 residues. Trimming took off 8 bases at V and 1 base at J, with 8 bases between the two ends. Here the CDR3 reads CASSRDNYGYTF. The CDR3, as DNA: TGTGCCAGTTCCCGGGATAACTATGGCTACACCTTC.

V gene TRBV5-1 combines with J gene TRBJ1-2; TRBD1 aligns across 8 bases. With 0 bases clipped from V and 5 bases from J, the junction kept 9 bases outside the gene matches. This CDR3 region has 16 residues. CDR1 SGHRS and CDR2 YFSETQ come from the germline V gene. CDR3 protein: CASSLVSGGAYYGYTF. The CDR3 coding sequence is TGCGCCAGCAGCTTGGTCTCAGGGGGCGCTTATTATGGCTACACCTTC.

This chain connects TRBV7-8 to TRBJ2-3; D possibly corresponds to TRBD2 (6 bases). The CDR3 is made up of 16 amino acids. CDR1 is SGHVS, CDR2 FQNEAQ, per germline. V lost 3 bases and J 0 bases, leaving 13 bases between the germline ends. This CDR3 reads CASSFGGIRSTDTQYF. CDR3 DNA: TGTGCCAGCAGCTTCGGCGGGATTCGGAGCACAGATACGCAGTATTTT.